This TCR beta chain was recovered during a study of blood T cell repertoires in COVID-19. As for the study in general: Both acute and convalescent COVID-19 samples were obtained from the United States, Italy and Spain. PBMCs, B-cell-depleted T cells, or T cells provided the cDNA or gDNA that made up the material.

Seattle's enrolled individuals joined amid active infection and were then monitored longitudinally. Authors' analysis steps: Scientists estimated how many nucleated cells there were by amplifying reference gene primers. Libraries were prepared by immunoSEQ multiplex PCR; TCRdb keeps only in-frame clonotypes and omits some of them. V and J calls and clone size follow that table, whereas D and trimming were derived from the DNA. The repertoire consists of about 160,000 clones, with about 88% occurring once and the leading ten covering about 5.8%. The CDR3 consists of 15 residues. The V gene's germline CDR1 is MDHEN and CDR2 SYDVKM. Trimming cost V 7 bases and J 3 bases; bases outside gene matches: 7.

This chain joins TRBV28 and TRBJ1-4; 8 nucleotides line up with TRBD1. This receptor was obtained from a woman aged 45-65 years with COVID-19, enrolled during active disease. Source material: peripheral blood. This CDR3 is CASNQQGAANEKLFF. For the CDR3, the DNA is TGTGCCAGCAACCAGCAGGGGGCGGCTAATGAAAAACTGTTTTTT.